The present T cell receptor beta chain was sequenced within a study of CD8 T cells in Susac syndrome. It was treatment-naive patients with stable or active relapsing-remitting disease who made up the multiple sclerosis controls. Reverse transcription of about 0.5 to 1 ug RNA used random hexamers. TCRdb reprocessed the immunoSEQ multiplex PCR reads via MiXCR and lists one record per CDR3 protein. The top ten hold about 0.11% of the sample, which has a few hundred thousand distinct CDR3 sequences, roughly 84% seen once. The ends lost 1 base at V and 2 bases at J; junction bases unmatched: 14. The CDR3 totals 18 residues. The germline V gene has CDR1 SGDLS and CDR2 YYNGEE.

The specimen was CD8+ T cells from PBMCs. This clonotype was obtained from a human donor with multiple sclerosis. The chain combines TRBV9 with TRBJ2-7; TRBD2 aligns across 8 bases. Here the CDR3 reads CASSVSPGLARGAYEQYF. DNA of the CDR3: TGTGCCAGCAGCGTATCCCCCGGTTTAGCGCGGGGGGCCTACGAGCAGTACTTC.